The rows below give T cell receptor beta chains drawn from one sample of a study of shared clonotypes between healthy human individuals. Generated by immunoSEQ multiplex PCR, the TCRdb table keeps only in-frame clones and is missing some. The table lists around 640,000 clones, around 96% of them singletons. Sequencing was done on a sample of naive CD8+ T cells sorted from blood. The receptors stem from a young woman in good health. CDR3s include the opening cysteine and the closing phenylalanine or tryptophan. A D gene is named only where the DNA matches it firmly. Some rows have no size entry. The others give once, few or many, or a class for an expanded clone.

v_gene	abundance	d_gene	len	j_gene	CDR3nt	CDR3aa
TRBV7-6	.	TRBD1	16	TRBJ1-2	TGTGCCAGCAGCTTAGTTGGGAGACAGGGGGGCTATGGCTACACCTTC	CASSLVGRQGGYGYTF
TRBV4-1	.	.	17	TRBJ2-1	TGCGCCAGCAGCCCGGCGGGGGCCCCCAGCTCCTACAATGAGCAGTTCTTC	CASSPAGAPSSYNEQFF
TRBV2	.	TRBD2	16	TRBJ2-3	TGTGCCAGCAGTTGGTGGACTAGCGGCAGCACAGATACGCAGTATTTT	CASSWWTSGSTDTQYF
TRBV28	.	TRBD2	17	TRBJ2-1	TGTGCCAGCAGTTCCATAGCGGGAGCAACCTCCTACAATGAGCAGTTCTTC	CASSSIAGATSYNEQFF
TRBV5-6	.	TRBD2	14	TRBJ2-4	TGTGCCAGCAGCTTCAGGCTAGCGGTAAACATTCAGTACTTC	CASSFRLAVNIQYF
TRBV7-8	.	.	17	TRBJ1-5	TGTGCCAGCAGCTTAGGACCGAATCAGCCTAGCAATCAGCCCCAGCATTTT	CASSLGPNQPSNQPQHF
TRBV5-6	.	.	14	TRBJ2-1	TGTGCCAGCAGCTTTCGGGGCTATTACAATGAGCAGTTCTTC	CASSFRGYYNEQFF
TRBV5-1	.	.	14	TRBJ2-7	TGCGCCACCGAGAGGTCCTTAAGCTCCTACGAGCAGTACTTC	CATERSLSSYEQYF
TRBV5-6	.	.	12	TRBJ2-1	TGTGCCAGCAGCTACTTCGAGGATGAGCAGTTCTTC	CASSYFEDEQFF
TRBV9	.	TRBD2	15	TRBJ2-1	TGTGCCAGCAGCGTAGACGGGAGGGCCTACAATGAGCAGTTCTTC	CASSVDGRAYNEQFF
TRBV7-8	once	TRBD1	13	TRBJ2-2	TGTGCCAGCAGCAGACAGGGAATCGGGGAGCTGTTTTTT	CASSRQGIGELFF
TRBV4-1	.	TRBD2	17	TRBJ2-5	TGCGCCAGCAGCCAACTACAGACTAGCGGGAGCAGGGAGACCCAGTACTTC	CASSQLQTSGSRETQYF
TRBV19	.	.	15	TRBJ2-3	TGTGCCAGTAGCCTTTCGCGGGATAATGCAGATACGCAGTATTTT	CASSLSRDNADTQYF
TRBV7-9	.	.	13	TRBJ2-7	TGTGCCAGCAGCTTAGGAGGGGCCCACGAGCAGTACTTC	CASSLGGAHEQYF
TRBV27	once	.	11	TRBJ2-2	TGTGCCAGCGGCTCCACCGGGGAGCTGTTTTTT	CASGSTGELFF
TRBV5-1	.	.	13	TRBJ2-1	TGCGCCAGTCTAGGGGACGGCTACAATGAGCAGTTCTTC	CASLGDGYNEQFF
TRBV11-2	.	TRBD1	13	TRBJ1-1	TGTGCCAGCAGCCGCACAGGGGGCACTGAAGCTTTCTTT	CASSRTGGTEAFF
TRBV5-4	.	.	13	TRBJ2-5	TGTGCCAGCAGCCGAGAAGACCAAGAGACCCAGTACTTC	CASSREDQETQYF
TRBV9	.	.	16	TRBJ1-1	TGTGCCAGCAGCGTTAGGGCAGGCAATATGAACACTGAAGCTTTCTTT	CASSVRAGNMNTEAFF
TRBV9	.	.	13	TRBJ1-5	TGTGCCAGCAGCGTAGGGGGCGATTGGCCCCAGCATTTT	CASSVGGDWPQHF
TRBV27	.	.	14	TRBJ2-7	TGTGCCAGCAGTTTAGAGGGCCACTCCTACGAGCAGTACTTC	CASSLEGHSYEQYF
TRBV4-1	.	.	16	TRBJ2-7	TGCGCCAGCAGCGGGACGGGCCTCTGGGGGGCGCACGAGCAGTACTTC	CASSGTGLWGAHEQYF
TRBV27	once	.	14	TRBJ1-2	TGTGCCAGCAGTTTATCGGCAGGAAACTATGGCTACACCTTC	CASSLSAGNYGYTF
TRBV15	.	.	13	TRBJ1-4	TGTGCCACCAAGCTAGGGCTCGAGGAAAAACTGTTTTTT	CATKLGLEEKLFF
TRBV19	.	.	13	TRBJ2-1	TGTGCCAGAAGGGAGCGGTTCTACAATGAGCAGTTCTTC	CARRERFYNEQFF
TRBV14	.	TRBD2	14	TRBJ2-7	TGTGCCAGCAGCCGAACTAGCGGGAAATACGAGCAGTACTTC	CASSRTSGKYEQYF
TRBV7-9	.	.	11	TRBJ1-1	TGTGCCAGCATCGAGGACAGCGAAGCTTTCTTT	CASIEDSEAFF
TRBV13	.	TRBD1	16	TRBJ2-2	TGTGCCAGCAGCTCTAGACAGGGGGATCACACCGGGGAGCTGTTTTTT	CASSSRQGDHTGELFF